Given below is one TCR beta chain in context. Its antigen is unknown. The CDR3 spans 16 residues. The V and J ends lost 5 bases and 3 bases, in that order; junction bases with no gene match: 15. The germline V gene has CDR1 GTSNPN and CDR2 SVGIG (reference sequence). The data were taken from a study of T cell responses to AZD1222 COVID-19 vaccine. Study findings and constraints: Spike-specific TCR breadth rose after two AZD1222 doses, and depth rose as well. Seropositive at baseline were only a handful of AZD1222 recipients. Clonal diversity was possibly underestimated, and the donors were mostly white British, with more females.

The table came from immunoSEQ multiplex PCR; TCRdb's copy has only in-frame clones and leaves some out. The sample gives 80,000 or so clones, 92% of which show up once; under 5% is in the top ten. Here the sequenced sample was peripheral blood, taken 28 days after the second AZD1222 dose. The clonotype comes from an adult who received the AZD1222 COVID-19 vaccine. This chain uses TRBV30 with TRBJ2-5; 7 positions match TRBD1. The DNA of the CDR3 is TGTGCCTGGGAGACCCACCGGCGACAGGGTAAAGAGACCCAGTACTTC. Amino acid sequence: CAWETHRRQGKETQYF. The full variable domain, rest sourced from reference TRBV30 and TRBJ2-5, is SQTIHQWPATLVQPVGSPLSLECTVEGTSNPNLYWYRQAAGRGLQLLFYSVGIGQISSEVPQNLSASRPQDRQFILSSKKLLLSDSGFYLCAWETHRRQGKETQYFGPGTRLLVL.